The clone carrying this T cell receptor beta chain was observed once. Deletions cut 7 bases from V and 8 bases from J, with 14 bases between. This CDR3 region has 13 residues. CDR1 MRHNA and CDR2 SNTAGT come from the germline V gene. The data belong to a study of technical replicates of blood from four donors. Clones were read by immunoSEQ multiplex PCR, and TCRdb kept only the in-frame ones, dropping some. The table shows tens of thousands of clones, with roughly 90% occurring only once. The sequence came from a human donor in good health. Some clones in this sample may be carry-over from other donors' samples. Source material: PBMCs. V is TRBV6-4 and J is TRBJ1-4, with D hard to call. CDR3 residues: CASTNLALEKLFF. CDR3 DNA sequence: TGTGCCAGCACTAACCTCGCATTGGAAAAACTGTTTTTT.